This T cell receptor (beta chain) comes out of a study of vaccination and CD4 T cells after COVID-19. Germline CDR1 and CDR2: DFQATT and SNEGSKA (reference sequence). The CDR3 sequence is 11 residues long. Trimming cost V 3 bases and J 7 bases, with 10 bases left between them. This sample's treatment: roughly 11-day PBMC culture with coronavirus spike peptide pools or control peptides (ViraFEST assay). This clonotype ranks as large. Its antigen is not known. An Oncomine TCR Beta short-read assay was used to sequence the DNA from cultured CD4+ T cells. TCRdb re-derived calls from the PCR reads in MiXCR, one entry per CDR3 protein. The table shows around 13,000 distinct CDR3 sequences, with 45% to 50% occurring only once.

The sequence came from a human donor who had recovered from COVID-19. Sequencing used CD4+ T cells from blood, cultured in vitro. V usage is TRBV20-1 and J usage is TRBJ2-7, with D unresolved. The CDR3 DNA sequence: TGCAGTGCTAGCGCATCCAGAGAGCAGTACTTC. It encodes CSASASREQYF.